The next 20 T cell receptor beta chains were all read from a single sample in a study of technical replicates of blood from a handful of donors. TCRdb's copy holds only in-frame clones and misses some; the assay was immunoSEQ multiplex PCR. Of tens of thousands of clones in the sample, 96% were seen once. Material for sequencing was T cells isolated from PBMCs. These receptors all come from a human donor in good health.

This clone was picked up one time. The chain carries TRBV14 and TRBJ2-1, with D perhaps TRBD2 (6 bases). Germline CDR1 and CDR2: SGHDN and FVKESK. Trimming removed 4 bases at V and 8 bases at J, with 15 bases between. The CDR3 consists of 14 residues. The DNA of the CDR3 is TGTGCCAGCAGCCCGCGACTAGTGGTCGATGAGCAGTTCTTC. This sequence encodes CASSPRLVVDEQFF.

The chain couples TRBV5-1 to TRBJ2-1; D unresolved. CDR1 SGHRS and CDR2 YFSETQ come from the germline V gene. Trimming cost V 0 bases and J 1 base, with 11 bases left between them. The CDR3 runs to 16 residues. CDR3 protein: CASSLELVSSYNEQFF. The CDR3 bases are TGCGCCAGCAGCTTGGAACTCGTTAGTTCCTACAATGAGCAGTTCTTC.

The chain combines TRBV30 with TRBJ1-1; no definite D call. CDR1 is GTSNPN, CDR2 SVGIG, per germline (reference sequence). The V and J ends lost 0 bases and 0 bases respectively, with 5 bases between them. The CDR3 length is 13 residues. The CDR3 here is CAWSVSMNTEAFF. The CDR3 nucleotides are TGTGCCTGGAGTGTTTCCATGAACACTGAAGCTTTCTTT.

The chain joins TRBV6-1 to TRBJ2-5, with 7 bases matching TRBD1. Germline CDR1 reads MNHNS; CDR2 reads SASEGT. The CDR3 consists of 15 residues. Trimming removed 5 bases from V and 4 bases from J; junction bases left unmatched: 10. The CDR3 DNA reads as TGTGCCAGCAGTCTGAACAGGGGATTTCGAGAGACCCAGTACTTC. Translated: CASSLNRGFRETQYF.

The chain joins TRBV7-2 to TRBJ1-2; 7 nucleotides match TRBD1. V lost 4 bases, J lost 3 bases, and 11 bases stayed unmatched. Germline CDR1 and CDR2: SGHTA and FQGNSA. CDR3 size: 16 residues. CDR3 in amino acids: CASSSSPGQRHYGYTF. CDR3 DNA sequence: TGTGCCAGCAGCTCCTCGCCGGGACAGAGGCACTATGGCTACACCTTC. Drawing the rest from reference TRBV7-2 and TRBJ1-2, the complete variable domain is GAGVSQSPSNKVTEKGKDVELRCDPISGHTALYWYRQSLGQGLEFLIYFQGNSAPDKSGLPSDRFSAERTGGSVSTLTIQRTQQEDSAVYLCASSSSPGQRHYGYTFGSGTRLTVV.

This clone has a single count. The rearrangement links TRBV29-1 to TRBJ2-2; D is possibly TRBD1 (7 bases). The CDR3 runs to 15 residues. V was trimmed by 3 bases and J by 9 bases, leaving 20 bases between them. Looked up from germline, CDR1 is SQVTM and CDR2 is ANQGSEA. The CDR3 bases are TGCAGCGTTGACCAGGGGGGAGAGGGGGGCCGGGAGCTGTTTTTT. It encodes CSVDQGGEGGRELFF.

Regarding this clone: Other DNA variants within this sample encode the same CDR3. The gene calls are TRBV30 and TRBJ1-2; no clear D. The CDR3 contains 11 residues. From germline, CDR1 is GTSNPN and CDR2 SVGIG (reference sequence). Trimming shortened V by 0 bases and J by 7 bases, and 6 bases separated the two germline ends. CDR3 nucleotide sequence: TGTGCCTGGAGTGTAGGAGCTGGCTACACCTTC. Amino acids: CAWSVGAGYTF.

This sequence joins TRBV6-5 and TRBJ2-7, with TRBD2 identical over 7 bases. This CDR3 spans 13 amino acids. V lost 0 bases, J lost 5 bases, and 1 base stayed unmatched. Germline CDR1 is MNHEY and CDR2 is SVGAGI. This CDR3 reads CASSYSREHEQYF. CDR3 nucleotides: TGTGCCAGCAGTTACTCGCGGGAGCACGAGCAGTACTTC.

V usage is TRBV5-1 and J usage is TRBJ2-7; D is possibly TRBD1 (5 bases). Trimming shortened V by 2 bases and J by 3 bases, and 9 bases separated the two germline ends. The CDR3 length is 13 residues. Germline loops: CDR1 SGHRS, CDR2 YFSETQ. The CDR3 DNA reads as TGCGCCAGCAGCTTACCGACAGACTACGAGCAGTACTTC. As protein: CASSLPTDYEQYF.

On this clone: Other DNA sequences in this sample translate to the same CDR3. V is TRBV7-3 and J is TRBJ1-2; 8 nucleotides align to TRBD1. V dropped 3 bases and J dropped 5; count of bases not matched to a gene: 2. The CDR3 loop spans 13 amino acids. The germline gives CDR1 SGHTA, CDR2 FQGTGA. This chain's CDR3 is CASSLGTGYGYTF. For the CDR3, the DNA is TGTGCCAGCAGCTTGGGGACAGGATATGGCTACACCTTC.

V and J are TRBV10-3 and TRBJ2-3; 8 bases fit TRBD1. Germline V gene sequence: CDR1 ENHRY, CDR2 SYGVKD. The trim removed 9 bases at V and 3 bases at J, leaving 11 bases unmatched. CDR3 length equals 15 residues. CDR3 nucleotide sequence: TGTGCCATAGCCGCCGGGCAGGGGGCAACAGATACGCAGTATTTT. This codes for CAIAAGQGATDTQYF.

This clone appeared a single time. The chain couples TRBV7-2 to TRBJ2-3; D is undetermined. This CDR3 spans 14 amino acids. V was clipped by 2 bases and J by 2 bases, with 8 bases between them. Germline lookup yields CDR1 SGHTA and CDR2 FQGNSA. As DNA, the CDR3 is TGTGCCAGCAGCTTACCGCGGCTCACAGATACGCAGTATTTT. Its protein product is CASSLPRLTDTQYF.

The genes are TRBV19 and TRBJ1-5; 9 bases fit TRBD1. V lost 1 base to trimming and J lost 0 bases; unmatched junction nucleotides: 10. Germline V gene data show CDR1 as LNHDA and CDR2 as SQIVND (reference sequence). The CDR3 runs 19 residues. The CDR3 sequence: CASSIGGDRAGYSNQPQHF. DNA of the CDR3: TGTGCCAGTAGTATAGGAGGGGACAGGGCTGGATATAGCAATCAGCCCCAGCATTTT.

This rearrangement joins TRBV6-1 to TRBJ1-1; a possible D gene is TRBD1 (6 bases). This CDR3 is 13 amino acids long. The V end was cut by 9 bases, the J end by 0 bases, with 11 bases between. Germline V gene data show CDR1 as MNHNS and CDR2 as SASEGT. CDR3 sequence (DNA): TGTGCCAGTTCGGGACAAATGAACACTGAAGCTTTCTTT. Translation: CASSGQMNTEAFF.

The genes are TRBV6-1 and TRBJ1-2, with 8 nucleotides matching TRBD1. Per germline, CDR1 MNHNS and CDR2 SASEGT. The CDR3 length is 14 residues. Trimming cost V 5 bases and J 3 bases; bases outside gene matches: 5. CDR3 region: CASSTRGQDYGYTF. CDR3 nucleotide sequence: TGTGCCAGCAGTACCAGGGGGCAGGACTATGGCTACACCTTC.

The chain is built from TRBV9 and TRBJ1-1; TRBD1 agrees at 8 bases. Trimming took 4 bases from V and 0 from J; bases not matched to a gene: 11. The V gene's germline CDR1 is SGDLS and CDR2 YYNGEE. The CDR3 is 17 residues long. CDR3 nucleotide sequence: TGTGCCAGCAGCCCCCGACAGGGGAAGCTCATGAACACTGAAGCTTTCTTT. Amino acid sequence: CASSPRQGKLMNTEAFF. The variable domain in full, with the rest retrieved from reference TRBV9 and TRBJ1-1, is DSGVTQTPKHLITATGQRVTLRCSPRSGDLSVYWYQQSLDQGLQFLIQYYNGEERAKGNILERFSAQQFPDLHSELNLSSLELGDSALYFCASSPRQGKLMNTEAFFGQGTRLTVV.

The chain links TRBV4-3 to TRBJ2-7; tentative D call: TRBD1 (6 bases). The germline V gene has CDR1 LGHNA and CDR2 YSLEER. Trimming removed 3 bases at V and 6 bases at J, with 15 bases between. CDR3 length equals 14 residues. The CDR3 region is CASSQTVTGSEQYF. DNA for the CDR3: TGCGCCAGCAGCCAGACAGTGACAGGCAGCGAGCAGTACTTC.

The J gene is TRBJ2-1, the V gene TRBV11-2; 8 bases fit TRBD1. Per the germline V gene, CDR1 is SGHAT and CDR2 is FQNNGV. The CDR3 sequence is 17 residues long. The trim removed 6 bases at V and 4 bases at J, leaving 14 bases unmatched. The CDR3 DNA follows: TGTGCCAGCAGACTCCTGGCCGGGACAGGCCTTTACAATGAGCAGTTCTTC. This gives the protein CASRLLAGTGLYNEQFF.

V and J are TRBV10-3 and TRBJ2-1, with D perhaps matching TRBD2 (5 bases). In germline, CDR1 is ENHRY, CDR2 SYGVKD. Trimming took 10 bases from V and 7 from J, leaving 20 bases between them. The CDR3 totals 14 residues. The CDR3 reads CATRWRALRNEQFF. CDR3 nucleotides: TGTGCCACGAGATGGCGGGCCCTCCGGAATGAGCAGTTCTTC.

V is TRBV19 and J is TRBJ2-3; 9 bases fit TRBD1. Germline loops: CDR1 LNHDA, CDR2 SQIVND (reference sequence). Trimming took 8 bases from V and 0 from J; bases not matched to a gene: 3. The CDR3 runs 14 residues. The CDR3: CASSGTGSTDTQYF. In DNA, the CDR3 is TGTGCCAGTTCCGGGACAGGGAGCACAGATACGCAGTATTTT.